This TCR beta chain came from a study of blood T cell repertoires in COVID-19 (dated by TCRdb to the early 2020s). With regard to the full study: The collaborator samples originated in the United States, Italy and Spain and spanned the acute and convalescent phases of COVID-19. Where HLA class I and class II types were available, the types were taken from metadata supplied by the sample provider, not from assay-based typing. Samples were obtained from the ongoing ImmuneRACE study (first 160 participants) and from 1,254 subjects provided by 6 global collaborators. A freely available public database, intended as a resource for researchers studying the immune response to SARS-CoV-2, is where the repertoires were released. Deeply sampled blood TCRbeta repertoires from subjects exposed to, actively infected with, or recovered from COVID-19 were included in the dataset. The sample metadata nearly always contained a de-identified subject ID, COVID-19 status, age in years and sex. The prospective study material was composed of cDNA or gDNA derived from T cells, B-cell-depleted T cells, or PBMCs.

A second Seattle source provided samples from volunteer blood donors who had recovered from COVID-19. The collaborating institutions used their own protocols to collect whole blood in K2EDTA tubes. For TCRbeta analysis, collaborators shipped samples in one of three forms: frozen whole blood, isolated PBMCs, or DNA extracted from either of those sample types. The immunoSEQ Assay, a bias-controlled multiplex PCR, was used to amplify TCRbeta CDR3 regions from genomic DNA. For the original study's pipeline: Nucleated cell counts per sample were estimated from amplification of reference gene primers within the assay. To quantify the absolute abundance of each unique TCRbeta CDR3 rearrangement, sequence reads were collapsed and filtered. For each sample, productive Simpson clonality was calculated as the square root of Simpson's diversity index across productive rearrangements. TCRdb stores this immuneACCESS table with in-frame sequences only. Part of the clones is absent; in the studies checked, under half of the shortfall reflects unresolved V genes, and no reason is known for the rest. V, J and clone size were drawn from that table, and D and trimming were deduced from the DNA. Present in this sample are around 320,000 clones, about 87% of which were seen just once. Approximately 7.2% of the sample is taken by the ten largest.

Compared with germline, V lacks 4 bases and J lacks 4 bases; bases without a gene match: 8. CDR3 length: 16 amino acids, cysteine to phenylalanine. Only CDR3 DNA remains: 48 bases, in frame from the first base. Taken from the germline V gene (reference sequence), the CDR1 and CDR2 loops are LNHNV and YYDKDF. Broader findings and caveats from the paper: How much clinical and demographic metadata was included differed by source and by participant, and the metadata was provided uncurated.

A word on this clone: What this receptor recognizes is not known. Base qualities are not provided; no much larger clone lies one nucleotide away.

The sequence came from a woman in her twenties or thirties who had recovered from COVID-19. The sequenced material came from peripheral blood. Recombination linked TRBV15 to TRBJ2-5; 11 central nucleotides agree with TRBD1. The nucleotide sequence reads as follows: TGTGCCACCAGCACAGCCGGGACAGGGGGGCGAGAGACCCAGTACTTC. It translates to CATSTAGTGGRETQYF.